This paragraph covers one T cell receptor beta chain sequence. The antigen this receptor binds is unknown. Base quality data are lacking; no much larger clone is found one base away. The donors were healthy, HIV-negative adults who had no recently reported acute infections or vaccinations. Only Caucasian adults living in Nashville, Tennessee, USA were represented among the donors. Magnetic negative selection was used to enrich CD4+ T cells, after which naive cells were positively selected on CD45RA and the negative fraction became the memory subset. After blood collection by leukapheresis, PBMCs were isolated using Ficoll-Histopaque density gradient centrifugation and then cryopreserved in the vapor phase of liquid nitrogen. Analytical flow cytometry was used to check the purity and quantity of every magnetically sorted T cell population. Genomic DNA was isolated from every sorted fraction and measured by UV absorbance on a Nanodrop 2000c.

This sample is drawn from a study of shared clonotypes between healthy human individuals (dated by TCRdb to 2018 to 2020). Notes on the research overall: A couple of women and a few men aged 18 to 49 years were included in the cohort. Blood TCR repertoires of a handful of healthy adults were deeply sequenced to estimate repertoire size and the extent of clonotype sharing between individuals. For each donor, CD4 naive and CD4 memory were each run on three plates, CD8 naive on two plates, and CD8 memory on one plate. Per donor, leukapheresis produced somewhere between about 0.94 and 9 billion PBMCs. Different laboratories and diverse techniques were used to prepare libraries and sequence TCR repertoires, to increase sequencing depth and limit assay-specific biases. Summary of the overall study and its limitations: Compared with non-shared clonotypes, clonotypes shared by all four sorted-subset donors had higher generation probabilities. Based on pairwise subsampling, the degree of clonotype sharing among donors was expected to be affected by sequencing depth. Incomplete sequencing was indicated by rarefaction of sorted-subset datasets, despite the large sequencing depth. Sampling was restricted to blood, and TCR repertoires in tissues likely differ from the TCR repertoires found in blood. When several donors were compared, the shared fraction of clonotypes was 5% to 6.5% for naive CD4, about 4% for naive CD8, 2% to 2.5% for memory CD4, and 0.4% for memory CD8. Because the study included only a small number of donors, the genetic and exposure-history diversity represented was limited. Naive subsets generally had larger estimated clonotype richness than memory subsets did.

TCR CDR3 regions were amplified from genomic DNA by multiplex PCR using the deep immunoSEQ assay. Extracted genomic DNA from each cell subset was distributed evenly across all wells of several immunoSEQ 96-well plates, and each plate was treated as a replicate. For sorted subsets, approximately 200 ng of genomic DNA, equivalent to 30,000 or so T cell genomes, went into each replicate PCR. Purified libraries were measured with a Qubit 3.0 fluorometer, size-checked on a Bioanalyzer 2100, and measured again with the KAPA Library Quantification kit. Each immunoSEQ 96-well plate was sequenced on its own single-read 150-cycle Illumina NextSeq 550 flow cell. Per the authors' processing: The immunoSEQ output contained only junctional sequences without quality scores, so filtering could not match that applied to full-length reads. Sequences were annotated with PyIR, a Python wrapper for IgBLAST v1.9, and V/J genes and CDR3 were assigned using IMGT germline references. Reads were filtered out if the reads had weak V/J assignments (E-value above 1e-6), no CDR3, stop codons, out-of-frame junctions, or ambiguous translated residues. V3J clonotypes were defined as sequences sharing the same inferred V gene, J gene, and CDR3 amino acid sequence. To compute the percentage overlap between repertoires, the number of shared unique clonotypes was divided by the size of the smaller repertoire. Three approaches were used to assess repertoire richness: RTK rarefaction, the Chao1 estimator, and Recon v2.1 estimates of unobserved clonotypes. OLGA was used to compute generation probabilities for all TCRbeta clonotypes that the gDNA method yielded from a few donors. Drawn from immuneACCESS, this table holds only the in-frame rearrangements with V and J called that TCRdb kept. Clones are partly lost; checked studies trace under half to an unresolved V gene and leave the rest unexplained. From that table come the V and J calls and clone size; the DNA was used to work out D and trimming. The sample records 2 million to 3 million clones, 93% of which are singletons. 0.36% of the sample rests with the top ten.

The receptor was derived from a man aged 18-30 years in good health. Some clones in this sample may be carry-over from other donors' samples. Sequencing was done on a sample of naive CD4+ T cells from PBMCs. The intended sense of this specimen's cell subset or site label: CD45RA+ positively selected.

The CDR3 corresponds to CASSPIGLAGRYNEQFF. In nucleotides, the sequence is TGTGCCAGCAGTCCAATAGGACTAGCGGGACGTTACAATGAGCAGTTCTTC. The rearranged chain carries TRBV28 and TRBJ2-1; TRBD2 lines up with 12 middle nucleotides. Sequences MDHEN (CDR1) and SYDVKM (CDR2) are obtained from the germline V gene. The CDR3 has 17 amino acids, counting the end cysteine and phenylalanine. Kept here is only the CDR3 DNA, which spans 51 bases and is read in frame from base 1. Ends trimmed: V by 5 bases, J by 4 bases; bases unmatched to a gene: 9.